This T cell receptor delta chain was captured by sequencing in a study of gamma-delta chains in newborns, infants, children. Across the study: Microbial exposure reportedly drives polyclonal innate γδ T cell expansion after birth.

TCRdb re-called the reads with CATT. This table has about 4,900 delta-chain clones, around 4.2% appearing once. Notes on this clone: A far larger clone is only one base removed, so a read error is likely.

In germline, CDR1 is GEAIGNYY, CDR2 EKD. The CDR3 is 19 amino acids. Material for sequencing was blood. This rearrangement joins TRDV2 to TRDJ3; tentative D call: TRDD3 (6 bases). The TCR was taken from a child who was a newborn, infant or young child, either healthy, febrile or measles-vaccinated (not recorded which). CDR3 region: CACDSADTGFTWGTRQMFF. The CDR3, as DNA: TGTGCCTGTGACTCCGCGGATACTGGTTTCACCTGGGGCACCCGACAGATGTTTTTC.